A single sample gave rise to the 3 T cell receptor beta chains below, sequenced in a study of blood T cell repertoires in COVID-19. Assay: immunoSEQ multiplex PCR; the TCRdb copy retains only in-frame clones and omits some. The sample yields about 250,000 clones, around four fifths seen once. Sequenced: peripheral blood. The receptors originated from a man in his fifties with acute or convalescent COVID-19.

The genes are TRBV11-2 and TRBJ2-4, with a possible D match to TRBD2 (6 bases). Germline CDR1 is SGHAT and CDR2 is FQNNGV. The CDR3 sequence is 18 residues long. V was trimmed by 1 base and J by 0 bases, leaving 16 bases between them. The CDR3 nucleotides are TGTGCCAGCAGCTTAGCTTGCCTAGCGTTATTAGCCAAAAACATTCAGTACTTC. It encodes CASSLACLALLAKNIQYF.

The chain recombines TRBV11-2 with TRBJ2-1; D remains ambiguous. Germline V gene sequence: CDR1 SGHAT, CDR2 FQNNGV. The V gene lost 1 base and the J gene lost 7 bases, with 5 bases spanning the gap. The CDR3 runs to 12 residues. CDR3 residues: CASSLVRNEQFF. The CDR3 DNA reads as TGTGCCAGCAGCTTAGTTAGAAATGAGCAGTTCTTC.

This chain joins TRBV4-1 and TRBJ1-2; the match to TRBD1 covers 10 bases. Trimming cost V 4 bases and J 4 bases; bases outside gene matches: 6. Germline V gene data show CDR1 as MGHRA and CDR2 as YSYEKL. The CDR3 spans 15 residues. CDR3 bases: TGCGCCAGCAGCCGCGACAGGGGGCAACGCTATGGCTACACCTTC. It specifies CASSRDRGQRYGYTF.